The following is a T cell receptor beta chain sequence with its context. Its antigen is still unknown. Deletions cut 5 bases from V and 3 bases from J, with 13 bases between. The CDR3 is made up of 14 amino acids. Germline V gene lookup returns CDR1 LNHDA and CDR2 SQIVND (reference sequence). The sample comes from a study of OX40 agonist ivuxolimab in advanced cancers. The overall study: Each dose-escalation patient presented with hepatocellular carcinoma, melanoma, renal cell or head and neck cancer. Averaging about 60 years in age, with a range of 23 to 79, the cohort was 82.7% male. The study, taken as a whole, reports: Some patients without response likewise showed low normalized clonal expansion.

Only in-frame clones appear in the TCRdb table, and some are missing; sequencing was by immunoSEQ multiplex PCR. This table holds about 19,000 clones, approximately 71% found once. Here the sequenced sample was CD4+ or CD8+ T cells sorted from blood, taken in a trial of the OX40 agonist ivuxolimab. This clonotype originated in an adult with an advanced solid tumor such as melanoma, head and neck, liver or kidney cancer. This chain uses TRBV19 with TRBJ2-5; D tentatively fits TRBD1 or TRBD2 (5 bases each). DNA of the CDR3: TGTGCCAGTAGTTTGACCGGGACGGAAGAGACCCAGTACTTC. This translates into CASSLTGTEETQYF.